One and the same sample provided the 2 T cell receptor beta chains below, sequenced in a study of T cell responses to AZD1222 COVID-19 vaccine. Method: immunoSEQ multiplex PCR; TCRdb's copy keeps in-frame clones and lacks some. The profile covers tens of thousands of clones, with 80% appearing a single time and under 25% taken by the ten largest. The sequenced sample was peripheral blood, obtained on day 0 of AZD1222 vaccination. The receptors were sampled from an adult in good health.

This clone was picked up one time. The chain combines TRBV5-1 with TRBJ2-7; D might be TRBD2 (6 bases). The CDR3 extends over 16 amino acids. Trimming removed 0 bases at V and 1 base at J, with 14 bases between. Per germline, CDR1 SGHRS and CDR2 YFSETQ. CDR3 coding DNA: TGCGCCAGCAGCTTGGCCAAGTTAGCGGAATCCTACGAGCAGTACTTC. Translated, it gives CASSLAKLAESYEQYF.

A remark on this clone: The junction and the germline gene differ at one end; a read error may be behind it. The chain uses TRBV7-8 and TRBJ1-2, with TRBD1 matching over 8 bases. This CDR3 region has 14 residues. The germline gives CDR1 SGHVS, CDR2 FQNEAQ. The CDR3: CASSARTGNSGYTF. CDR3 nucleotides: TGTGCCAGCAGCGCTCGGACAGGGAACTCTGGCTACACCTTC. Complete variable domain (other parts from reference TRBV7-8 and TRBJ1-2): GAGVSQSPRYKVAKRGQDVALRCDPISGHVSLFWYQQALGQGPEFLTYFQNEAQLDKSGLPSDRFFAERPEGSVSTLKIQRTQQEDSAVYLCASSARTGNSGYTFGSGTRLTVV.